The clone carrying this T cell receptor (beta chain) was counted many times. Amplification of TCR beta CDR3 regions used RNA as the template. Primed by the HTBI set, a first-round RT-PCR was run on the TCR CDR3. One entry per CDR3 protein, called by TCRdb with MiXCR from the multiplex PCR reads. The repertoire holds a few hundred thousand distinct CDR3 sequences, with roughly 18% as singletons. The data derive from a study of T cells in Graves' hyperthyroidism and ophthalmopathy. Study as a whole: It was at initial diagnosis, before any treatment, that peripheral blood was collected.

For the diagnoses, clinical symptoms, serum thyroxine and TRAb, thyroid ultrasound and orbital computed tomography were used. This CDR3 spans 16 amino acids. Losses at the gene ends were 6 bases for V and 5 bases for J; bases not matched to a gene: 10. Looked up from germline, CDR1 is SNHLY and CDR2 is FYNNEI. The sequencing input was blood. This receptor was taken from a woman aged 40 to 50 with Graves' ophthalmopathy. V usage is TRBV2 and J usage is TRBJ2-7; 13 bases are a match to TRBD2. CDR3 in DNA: TGTGCCAGCAGGGATATTACGGGACTAGCGGGGAACGAGCAGTACTTC. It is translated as CASRDITGLAGNEQYF.